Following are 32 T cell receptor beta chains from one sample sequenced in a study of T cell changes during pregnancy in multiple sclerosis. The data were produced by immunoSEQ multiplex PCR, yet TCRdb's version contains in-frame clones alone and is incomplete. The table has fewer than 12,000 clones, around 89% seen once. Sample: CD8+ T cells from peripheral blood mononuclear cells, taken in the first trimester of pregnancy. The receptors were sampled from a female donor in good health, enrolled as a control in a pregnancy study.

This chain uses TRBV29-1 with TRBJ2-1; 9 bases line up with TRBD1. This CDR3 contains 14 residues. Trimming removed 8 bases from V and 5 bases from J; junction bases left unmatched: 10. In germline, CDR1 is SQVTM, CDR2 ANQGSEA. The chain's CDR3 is CSTRGDRVHNEQFF. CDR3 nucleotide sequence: TGCAGCACCCGGGGGGACAGGGTCCACAATGAGCAGTTCTTC.

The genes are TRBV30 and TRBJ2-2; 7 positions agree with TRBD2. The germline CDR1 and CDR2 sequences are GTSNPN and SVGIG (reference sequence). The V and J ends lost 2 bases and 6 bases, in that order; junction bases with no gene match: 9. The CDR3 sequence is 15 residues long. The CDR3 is CAWSSLRGDAGELFF. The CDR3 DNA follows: TGTGCCTGGAGTTCCCTCCGGGGGGATGCCGGGGAGCTGTTTTTT. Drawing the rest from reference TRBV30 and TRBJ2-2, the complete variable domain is SQTIHQWPATLVQPVGSPLSLECTVEGTSNPNLYWYRQAAGRGLQLLFYSVGIGQISSEVPQNLSASRPQDRQFILSSKKLLLSDSGFYLCAWSSLRGDAGELFFGEGSRLTVL.

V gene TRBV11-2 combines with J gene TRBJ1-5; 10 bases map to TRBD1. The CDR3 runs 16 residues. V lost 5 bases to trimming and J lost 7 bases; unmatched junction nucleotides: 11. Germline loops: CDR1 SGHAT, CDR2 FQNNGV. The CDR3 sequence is CASSPLGGTGDQPQHF. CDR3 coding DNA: TGTGCCAGCAGCCCTTTGGGAGGGACAGGGGACCAGCCCCAGCATTTT. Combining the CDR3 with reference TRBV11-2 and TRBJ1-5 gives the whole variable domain EAGVAQSPRYKIIEKRQSVAFWCNPISGHATLYWYQQILGQGPKLLIQFQNNGVVDDSQLPKDRFSAERLKGVDSTLKIQPAKLEDSAVYLCASSPLGGTGDQPQHFGDGTRLSIL.

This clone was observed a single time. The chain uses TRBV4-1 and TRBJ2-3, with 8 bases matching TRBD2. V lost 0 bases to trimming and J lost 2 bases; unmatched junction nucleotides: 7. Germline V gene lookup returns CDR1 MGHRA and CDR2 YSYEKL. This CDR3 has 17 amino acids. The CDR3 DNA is TGCGCCAGCAGCCAAGATACGAGCGGGGGTCACACAGATACGCAGTATTTT. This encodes CASSQDTSGGHTDTQYF.

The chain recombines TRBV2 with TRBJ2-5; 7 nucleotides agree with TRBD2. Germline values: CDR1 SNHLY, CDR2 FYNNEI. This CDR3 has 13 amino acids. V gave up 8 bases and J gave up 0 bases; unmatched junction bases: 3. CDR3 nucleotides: TGTGCCAGCGGGGGGGAAAACCAAGAGACCCAGTACTTC. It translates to CASGGENQETQYF.

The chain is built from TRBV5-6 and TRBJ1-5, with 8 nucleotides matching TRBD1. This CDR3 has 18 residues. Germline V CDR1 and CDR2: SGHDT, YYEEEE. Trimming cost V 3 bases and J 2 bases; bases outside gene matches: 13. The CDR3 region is CASSSLGGVTGGNQPQHF. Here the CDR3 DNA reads TGTGCCAGCAGCTCCCTGGGAGGTGTGACAGGGGGCAATCAGCCCCAGCATTTT.

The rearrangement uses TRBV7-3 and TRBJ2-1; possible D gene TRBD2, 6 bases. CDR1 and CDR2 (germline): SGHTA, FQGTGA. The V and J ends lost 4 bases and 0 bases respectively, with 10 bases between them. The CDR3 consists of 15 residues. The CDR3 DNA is TGTGCCAGCAGCTCCGGGGGAAACTCCTACAATGAGCAGTTCTTC. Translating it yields CASSSGGNSYNEQFF.

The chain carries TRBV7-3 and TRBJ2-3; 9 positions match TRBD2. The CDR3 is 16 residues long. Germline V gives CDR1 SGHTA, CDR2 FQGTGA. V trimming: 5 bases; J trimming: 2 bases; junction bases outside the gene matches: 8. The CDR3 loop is CASSIKAGGTTDTQYF. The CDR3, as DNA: TGTGCCAGCAGCATCAAAGCGGGGGGAACCACAGATACGCAGTATTTT.

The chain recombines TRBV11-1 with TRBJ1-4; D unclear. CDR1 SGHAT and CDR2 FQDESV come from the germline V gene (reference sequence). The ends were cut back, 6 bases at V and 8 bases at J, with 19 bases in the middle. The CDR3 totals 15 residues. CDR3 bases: TGTGCCAGCAGTTTAAGCATTGGTTCGGGAGAAAAACTGTTTTTT. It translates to CASSLSIGSGEKLFF.

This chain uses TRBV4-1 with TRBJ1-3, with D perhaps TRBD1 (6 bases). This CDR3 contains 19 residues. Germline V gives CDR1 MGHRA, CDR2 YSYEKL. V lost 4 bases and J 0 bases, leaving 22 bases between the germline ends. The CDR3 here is CASSLTSAGLGGSGNTIYF. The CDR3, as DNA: TGCGCCAGCAGCCTCACATCGGCAGGGCTAGGGGGCTCTGGAAACACCATATATTTT.

The chain's CDR3 is CASRHREGNQPQHF. CDR3 in DNA: TGTGCCAGCAGACACAGGGAGGGAAATCAGCCCCAGCATTTT. The gene calls are TRBV2 and TRBJ1-5; a weak D match, TRBD1 (6 bases). In germline, CDR1 is SNHLY, CDR2 FYNNEI. With 6 bases removed from V and 4 bases from J, the gap between germline ends came to 13 bases. The CDR3 covers 14 residues.

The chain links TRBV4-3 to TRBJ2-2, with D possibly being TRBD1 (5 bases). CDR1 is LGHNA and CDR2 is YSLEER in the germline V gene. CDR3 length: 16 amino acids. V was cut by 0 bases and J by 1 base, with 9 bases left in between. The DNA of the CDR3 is TGCGCCAGCAGCCAAGACTTCAGGGTGAACACCGGGGAGCTGTTTTTT. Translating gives CASSQDFRVNTGELFF.

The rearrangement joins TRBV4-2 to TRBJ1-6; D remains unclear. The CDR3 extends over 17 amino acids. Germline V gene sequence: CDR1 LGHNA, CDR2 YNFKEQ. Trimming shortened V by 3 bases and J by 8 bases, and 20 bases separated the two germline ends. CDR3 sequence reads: CASSHPLSGRPYSPLHF. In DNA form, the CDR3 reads TGTGCCAGCAGCCACCCCCTCAGCGGCAGGCCCTATTCACCCCTCCACTTT.

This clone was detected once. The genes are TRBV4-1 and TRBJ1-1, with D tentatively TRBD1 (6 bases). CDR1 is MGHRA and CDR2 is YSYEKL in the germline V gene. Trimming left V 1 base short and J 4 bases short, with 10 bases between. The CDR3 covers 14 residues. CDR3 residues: CASSQVRGSTEAFF. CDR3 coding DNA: TGCGCCAGCAGCCAAGTGAGGGGGAGCACTGAAGCTTTCTTT.

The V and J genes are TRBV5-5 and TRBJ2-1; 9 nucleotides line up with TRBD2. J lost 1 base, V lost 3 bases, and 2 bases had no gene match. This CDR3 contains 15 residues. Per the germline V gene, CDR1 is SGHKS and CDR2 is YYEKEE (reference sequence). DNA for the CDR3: TGTGCCAGCAGCTACAGCGGGGGGTCCTACAATGAGCAGTTCTTC. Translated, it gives CASSYSGGSYNEQFF.

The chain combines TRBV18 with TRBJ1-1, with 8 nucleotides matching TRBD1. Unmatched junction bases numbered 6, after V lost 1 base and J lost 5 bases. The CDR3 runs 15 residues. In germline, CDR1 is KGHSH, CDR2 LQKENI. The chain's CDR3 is CASSPQETGETEAFF. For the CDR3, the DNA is TGTGCCAGCTCACCACAAGAGACAGGGGAAACTGAAGCTTTCTTT.

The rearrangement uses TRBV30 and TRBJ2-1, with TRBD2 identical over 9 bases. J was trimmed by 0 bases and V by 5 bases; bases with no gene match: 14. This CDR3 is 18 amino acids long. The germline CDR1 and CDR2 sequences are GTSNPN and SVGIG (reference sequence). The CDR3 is CAWGGGALGSSSYNEQFF. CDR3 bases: TGTGCCTGGGGCGGGGGGGCCTTGGGATCAAGCTCCTACAATGAGCAGTTCTTC.

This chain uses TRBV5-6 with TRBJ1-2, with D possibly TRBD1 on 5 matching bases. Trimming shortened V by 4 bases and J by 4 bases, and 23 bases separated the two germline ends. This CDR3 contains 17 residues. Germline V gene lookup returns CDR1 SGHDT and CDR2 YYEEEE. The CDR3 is CASSPGGSGISFYGYTF. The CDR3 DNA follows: TGTGCCAGCAGCCCCGGCGGTTCAGGGATATCGTTCTATGGCTACACCTTC. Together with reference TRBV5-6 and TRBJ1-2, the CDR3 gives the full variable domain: DAGVTQSPTHLIKTRGQQVTLRCSPKSGHDTVSWYQQALGQGPQFIFQYYEEEERQRGNFPDRFSGHQFPNYSSELNVNALLLGDSALYLCASSPGGSGISFYGYTFGSGTRLTVV.

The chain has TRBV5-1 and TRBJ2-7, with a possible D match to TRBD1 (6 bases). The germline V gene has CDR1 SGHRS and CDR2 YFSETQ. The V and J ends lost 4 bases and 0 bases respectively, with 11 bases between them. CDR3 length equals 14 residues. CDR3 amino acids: CASSAAGDSYEQYF. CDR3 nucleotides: TGCGCCAGCAGCGCAGCAGGGGACTCCTACGAGCAGTACTTC.

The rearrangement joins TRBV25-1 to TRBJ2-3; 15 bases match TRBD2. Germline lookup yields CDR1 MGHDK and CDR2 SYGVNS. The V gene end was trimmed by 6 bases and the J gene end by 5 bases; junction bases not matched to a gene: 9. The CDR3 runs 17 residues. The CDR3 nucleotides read TGTGCCAGCAGATCCTGGACTAGCGGGGGGGCGCGAGATACGCAGTATTTT. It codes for CASRSWTSGGARDTQYF.

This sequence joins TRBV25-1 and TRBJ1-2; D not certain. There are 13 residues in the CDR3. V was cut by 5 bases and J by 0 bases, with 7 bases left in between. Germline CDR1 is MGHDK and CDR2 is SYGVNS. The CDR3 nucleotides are TGTGCCAGCAGTACAATGACTAACTATGGCTACACCTTC. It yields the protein CASSTMTNYGYTF.

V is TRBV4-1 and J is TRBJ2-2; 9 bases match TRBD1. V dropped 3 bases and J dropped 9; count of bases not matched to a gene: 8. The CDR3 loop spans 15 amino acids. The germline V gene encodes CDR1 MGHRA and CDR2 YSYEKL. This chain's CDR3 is CASSHLQGARRELFF. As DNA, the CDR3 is TGCGCCAGCAGCCATCTACAGGGGGCACGCCGGGAGCTGTTTTTT.

The CDR3 coding sequence is TGTGCCTGGACCGGGACAGTCACCCGGAAGGGAAACACCATATATTTT. It translates to CAWTGTVTRKGNTIYF. The genes are TRBV30 and TRBJ1-3, with 7 positions matching TRBD1. The junction had 13 bases not matched to a gene; V was cut back by 4 bases and J by 4 bases. From germline, CDR1 is GTSNPN and CDR2 SVGIG (reference sequence). The CDR3 contains 16 residues.

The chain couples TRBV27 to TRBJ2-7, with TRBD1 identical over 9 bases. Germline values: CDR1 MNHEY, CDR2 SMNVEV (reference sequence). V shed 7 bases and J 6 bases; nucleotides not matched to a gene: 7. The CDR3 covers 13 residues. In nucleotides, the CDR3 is TGTGCCAGCACGACAGGGGGTAGCGGCGAGCAGTACTTC. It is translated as CASTTGGSGEQYF.

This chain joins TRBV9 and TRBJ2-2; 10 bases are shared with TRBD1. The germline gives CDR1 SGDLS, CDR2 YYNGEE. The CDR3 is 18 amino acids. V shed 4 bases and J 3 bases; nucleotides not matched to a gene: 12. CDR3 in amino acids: CASSPHSYGTGDTGELFF. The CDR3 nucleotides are TGTGCCAGCAGCCCTCACTCTTACGGGACAGGGGACACCGGGGAGCTGTTTTTT.

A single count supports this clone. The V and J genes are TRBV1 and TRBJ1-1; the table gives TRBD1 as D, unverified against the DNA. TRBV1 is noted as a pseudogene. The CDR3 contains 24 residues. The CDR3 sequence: CTSSHKVDQGASLANFLSGTEAFF. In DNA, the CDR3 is TGCACCAGCAGCCATAAGGTGGATCAGGGGGCGAGTCTTGCCAATTTTCTCTCGGGGACTGAAGCTTTCTTT.

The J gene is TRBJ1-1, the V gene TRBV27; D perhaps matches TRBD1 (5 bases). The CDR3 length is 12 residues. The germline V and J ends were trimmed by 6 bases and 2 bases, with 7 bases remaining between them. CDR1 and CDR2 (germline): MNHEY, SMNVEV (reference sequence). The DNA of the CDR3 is TGTGCCAGCAGGGGGGGAAACACTGAAGCTTTCTTT. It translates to CASRGGNTEAFF.

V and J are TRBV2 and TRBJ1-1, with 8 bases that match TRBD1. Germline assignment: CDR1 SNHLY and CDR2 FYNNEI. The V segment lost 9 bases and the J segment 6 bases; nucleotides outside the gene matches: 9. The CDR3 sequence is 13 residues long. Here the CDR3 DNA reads TGTGCCAGAGGACAGGGAAGTAGGGCTGAAGCTTTCTTT. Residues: CARGQGSRAEAFF. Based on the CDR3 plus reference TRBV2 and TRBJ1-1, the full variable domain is EPEVTQTPSHQVTQMGQEVILRCVPISNHLYFYWYRQILGQKVEFLVSFYNNEISEKSEIFDDQFSVERPDGSNFTLKIRSTKLEDSAMYFCARGQGSRAEAFFGQGTRLTVV.

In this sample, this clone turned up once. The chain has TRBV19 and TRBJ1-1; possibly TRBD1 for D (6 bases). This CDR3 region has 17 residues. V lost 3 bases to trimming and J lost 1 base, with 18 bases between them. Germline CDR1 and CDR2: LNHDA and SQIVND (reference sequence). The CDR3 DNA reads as TGTGCCAGTAGTATCCAGGGGTTTCGGAGGACGAACACTGAAGCTTTCTTT. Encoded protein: CASSIQGFRRTNTEAFF.

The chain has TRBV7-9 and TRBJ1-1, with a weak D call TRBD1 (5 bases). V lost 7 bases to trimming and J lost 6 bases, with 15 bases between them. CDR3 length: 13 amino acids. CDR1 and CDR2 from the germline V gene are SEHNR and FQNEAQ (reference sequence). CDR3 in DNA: TGTGCCAGCACTGGGGCCGGGAGGGCTGAAGCTTTCTTT. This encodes CASTGAGRAEAFF.

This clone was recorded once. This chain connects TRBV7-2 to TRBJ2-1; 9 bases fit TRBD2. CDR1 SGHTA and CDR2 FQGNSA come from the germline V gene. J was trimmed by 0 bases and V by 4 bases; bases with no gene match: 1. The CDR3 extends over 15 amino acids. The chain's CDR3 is CASSSSGVSYNEQFF. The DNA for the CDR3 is TGTGCCAGCAGCTCTAGCGGGGTCTCCTACAATGAGCAGTTCTTC. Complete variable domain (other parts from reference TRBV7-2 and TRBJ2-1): GAGVSQSPSNKVTEKGKDVELRCDPISGHTALYWYRQSLGQGLEFLIYFQGNSAPDKSGLPSDRFSAERTGGSVSTLTIQRTQQEDSAVYLCASSSSGVSYNEQFFGPGTRLTVL.

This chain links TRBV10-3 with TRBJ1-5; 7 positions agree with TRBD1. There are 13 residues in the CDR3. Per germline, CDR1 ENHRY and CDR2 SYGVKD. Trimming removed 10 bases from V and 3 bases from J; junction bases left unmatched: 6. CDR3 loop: CATTGEYNQPQHF. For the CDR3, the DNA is TGTGCCACCACAGGGGAATACAATCAGCCCCAGCATTTT.